This T cell receptor beta chain was captured by sequencing in a study of T cell changes during pregnancy in multiple sclerosis. The protocol was immunoSEQ multiplex PCR, while the TCRdb copy is restricted to in-frame clones and leaves out a portion. Here the sample spans just under 65,000 clones, 91% being singletons. V lost 8 bases, J lost 6 bases, and 19 bases stayed unmatched. The CDR3 has 17 residues. Germline V lookup: CDR1 SGHRS, CDR2 YFSETQ. The sequencing used peripheral blood, collected in the third trimester of pregnancy. This clonotype originated in a female donor in good health, enrolled as a control in a pregnancy study. The V call is TRBV5-1, the J call TRBJ2-7; 11 positions match TRBD2. The CDR3 sequence: CASRQGSLAGGPREQYF. The CDR3 coding sequence is TGCGCCAGTCGACAGGGGAGTTTAGCGGGAGGGCCTCGCGAGCAGTACTTC.